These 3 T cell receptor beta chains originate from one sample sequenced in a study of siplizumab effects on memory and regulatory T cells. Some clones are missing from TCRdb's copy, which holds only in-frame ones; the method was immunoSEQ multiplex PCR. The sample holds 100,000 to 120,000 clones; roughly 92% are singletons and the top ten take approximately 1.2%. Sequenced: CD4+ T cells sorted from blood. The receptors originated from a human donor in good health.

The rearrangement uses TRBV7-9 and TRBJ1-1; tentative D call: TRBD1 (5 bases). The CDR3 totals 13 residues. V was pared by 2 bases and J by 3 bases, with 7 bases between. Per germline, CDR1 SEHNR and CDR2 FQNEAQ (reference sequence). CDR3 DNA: TGTGCCAGCAGCTTACAGGGTCACACTGAAGCTTTCTTT. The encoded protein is CASSLQGHTEAFF.

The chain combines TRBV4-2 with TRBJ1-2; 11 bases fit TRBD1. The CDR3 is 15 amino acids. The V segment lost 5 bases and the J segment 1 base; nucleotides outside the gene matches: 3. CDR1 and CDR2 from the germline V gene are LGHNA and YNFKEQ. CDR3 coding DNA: TGTGCCAGCAGCAGGGACAGGGGGTTTAACTATGGCTACACCTTC. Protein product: CASSRDRGFNYGYTF.

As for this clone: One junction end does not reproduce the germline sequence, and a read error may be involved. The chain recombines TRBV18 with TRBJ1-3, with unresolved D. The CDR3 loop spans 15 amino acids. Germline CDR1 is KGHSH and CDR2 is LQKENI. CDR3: CASAPLGDSGNTIYF. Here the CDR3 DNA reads TGTGCCAGCGCACCGCTCGGGGACTCTGGAAACACCATATATTTT.